Below, one T cell receptor beta chain is given with its context. This record belongs to a study of blood T cell repertoires in COVID-19. Original handling: From reference gene primer amplification, estimates of nucleated cell counts were derived. Repertoires were generated with immunoSEQ multiplex PCR, while TCRdb's copy carries only in-frame clones and drops some. V and J calls and clone size come straight from that table; D and trimming were deduced from the DNA. The data hold some 390,000 clones, with 89% observed a single time. V was pared by 4 bases and J by 8 bases, with 18 bases between. The CDR3 length is 15 residues. Germline CDR1 reads SGHTA; CDR2 reads FQGTGA.

The clonotype originates from a woman in her twenties or thirties who had recovered from COVID-19. Input material: PBMCs or T cells enriched from blood (not recorded which). The chain employs TRBV7-3 and TRBJ2-1, with D perhaps matching TRBD2 (6 bases). The CDR3 bases are TGTGCCAGCAGCTACCGGGACTTCCGGGTCGATGAGCAGTTCTTC. Translated: CASSYRDFRVDEQFF.